This TCR beta chain was retrieved from a study of blood T cell repertoires in COVID-19. TCRdb's table, derived via immunoSEQ multiplex PCR, lists solely in-frame clones and lacks some. The sample includes under 250,000 clones, under 90% of them seen just once. Assignments of participants to cohorts depended upon their own reported clinical history. Two negative PCRs, clearance, or symptom resolution had been documented for recovered Cohort 3 donors. Between the trimmed V and J ends, which lost 2 bases and 2 bases, there was a span of 16 bases. Germline-derived CDR1 and CDR2 are GTSNPN and SVGIG (reference sequence). This CDR3 has 16 residues.

The receptor was isolated from a woman in her sixties who had recovered from COVID-19. Sequences were obtained from PBMCs or T cells enriched from blood (not recorded which). The chain couples TRBV30 to TRBJ1-3; D not certain. The CDR3 sequence is CAWSTKGAQTGNTIYF. DNA for the CDR3: TGTGCCTGGAGTACCAAGGGAGCCCAGACTGGAAACACCATATATTTT.